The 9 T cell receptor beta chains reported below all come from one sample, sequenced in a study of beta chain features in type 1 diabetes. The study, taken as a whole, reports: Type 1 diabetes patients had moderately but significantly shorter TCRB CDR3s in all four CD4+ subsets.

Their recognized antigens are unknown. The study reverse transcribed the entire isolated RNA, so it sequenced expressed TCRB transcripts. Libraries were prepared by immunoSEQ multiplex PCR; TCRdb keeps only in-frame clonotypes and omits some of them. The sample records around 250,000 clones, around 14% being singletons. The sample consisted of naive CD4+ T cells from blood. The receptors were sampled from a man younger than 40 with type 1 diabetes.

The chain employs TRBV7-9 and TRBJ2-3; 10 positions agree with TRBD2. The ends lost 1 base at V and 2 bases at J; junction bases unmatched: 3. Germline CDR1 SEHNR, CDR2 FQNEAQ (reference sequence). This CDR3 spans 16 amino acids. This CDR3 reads CASSLVGLADTDTQYF. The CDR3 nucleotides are TGTGCCAGCAGCTTAGTTGGACTAGCGGACACAGATACGCAGTATTTT. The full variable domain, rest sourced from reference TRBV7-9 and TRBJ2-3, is DTGVSQNPRHKITKRGQNVTFRCDPISEHNRLYWYRQTLGQGPEFLTYFQNEAQLEKSRLLSDRFSAERPKGSFSTLEIQRTEQGDSAMYLCASSLVGLADTDTQYFGPGTRLTVL.

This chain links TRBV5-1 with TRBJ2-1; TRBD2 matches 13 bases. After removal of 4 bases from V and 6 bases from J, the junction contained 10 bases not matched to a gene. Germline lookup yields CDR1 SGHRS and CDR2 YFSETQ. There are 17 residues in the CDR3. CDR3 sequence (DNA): TGCGCCAGCAGCATCACTAGCGGGGGGGCCTCTGTCAATGAGCAGTTCTTC. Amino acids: CASSITSGGASVNEQFF. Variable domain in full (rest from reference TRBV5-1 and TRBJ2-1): KAGVTQTPRYLIKTRGQQVTLSCSPISGHRSVSWYQQTPGQGLQFLFEYFSETQRNKGNFPGRFSGRQFSNSRSEMNVSTLELGDSALYLCASSITSGGASVNEQFFGPGTRLTVL.

CDR3 nucleotides: TGTGCCAGCAGCTTCAACAGCGGGAGAGATACCGGGGAGCTGTTTTTT. As protein: CASSFNSGRDTGELFF. The genes are TRBV7-9 and TRBJ2-2, with 8 positions matching TRBD2. Germline trimming cut 3 bases from V and 5 bases from J; bases unmatched to any gene: 8. The CDR3 runs 16 residues. Germline assignment: CDR1 SEHNR and CDR2 FQNEAQ (reference sequence).

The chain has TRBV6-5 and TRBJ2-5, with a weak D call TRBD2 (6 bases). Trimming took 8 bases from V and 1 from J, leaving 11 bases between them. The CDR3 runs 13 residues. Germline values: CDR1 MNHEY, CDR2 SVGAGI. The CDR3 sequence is CASAGGLQETQYF. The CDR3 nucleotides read TGTGCCAGCGCCGGAGGGCTCCAAGAGACCCAGTACTTC.

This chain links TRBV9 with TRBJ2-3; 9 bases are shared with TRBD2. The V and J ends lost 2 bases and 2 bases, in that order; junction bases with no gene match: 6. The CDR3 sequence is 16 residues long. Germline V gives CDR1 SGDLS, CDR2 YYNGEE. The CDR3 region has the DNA TGTGCCAGCAGCGTCTTAGCGGGGGAACCCACAGATACGCAGTATTTT. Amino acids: CASSVLAGEPTDTQYF.

The CDR3 nucleotides are TGTGCCAGCAGCTCCCCCAAAGGGGGCACCTACGAGCAGTACTTC. Translated, it gives CASSSPKGGTYEQYF. This sequence joins TRBV5-4 and TRBJ2-7; TRBD1 agrees at 7 bases. Germline lookup yields CDR1 SGHNT and CDR2 YYREEE (reference sequence). This CDR3 comprises 15 residues. V dropped 3 bases and J dropped 2; count of bases not matched to a gene: 8.

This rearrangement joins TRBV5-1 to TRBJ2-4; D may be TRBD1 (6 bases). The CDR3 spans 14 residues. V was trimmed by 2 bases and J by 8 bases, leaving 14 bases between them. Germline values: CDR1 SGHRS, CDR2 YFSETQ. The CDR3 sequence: CASSLQGVSDIQYF. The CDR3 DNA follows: TGCGCCAGCAGCTTACAGGGTGTTTCGGACATTCAGTACTTC.

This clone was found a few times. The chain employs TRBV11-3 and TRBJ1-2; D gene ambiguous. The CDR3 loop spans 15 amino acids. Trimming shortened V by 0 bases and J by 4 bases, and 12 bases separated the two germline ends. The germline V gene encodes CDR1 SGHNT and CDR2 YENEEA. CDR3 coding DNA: TGTGCCAGCAGCTTAGAACTGGGAGCGGGCTATGGCTACACCTTC. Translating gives CASSLELGAGYGYTF. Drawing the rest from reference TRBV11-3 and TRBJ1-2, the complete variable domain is EAGVVQSPRYKIIEKKQPVAFWCNPISGHNTLYWYLQNLGQGPELLIRYENEEAVDDSQLPKDRFSAERLKGVDSTLKIQPAELGDSAVYLCASSLELGAGYGYTFGSGTRLTVV.

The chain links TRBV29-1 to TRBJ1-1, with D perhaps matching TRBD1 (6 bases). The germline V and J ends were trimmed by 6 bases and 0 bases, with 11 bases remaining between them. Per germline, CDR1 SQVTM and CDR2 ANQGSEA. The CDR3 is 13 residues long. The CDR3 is CSVSTGMNTEAFF. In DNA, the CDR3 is TGCAGCGTCTCCACAGGGATGAACACTGAAGCTTTCTTT.